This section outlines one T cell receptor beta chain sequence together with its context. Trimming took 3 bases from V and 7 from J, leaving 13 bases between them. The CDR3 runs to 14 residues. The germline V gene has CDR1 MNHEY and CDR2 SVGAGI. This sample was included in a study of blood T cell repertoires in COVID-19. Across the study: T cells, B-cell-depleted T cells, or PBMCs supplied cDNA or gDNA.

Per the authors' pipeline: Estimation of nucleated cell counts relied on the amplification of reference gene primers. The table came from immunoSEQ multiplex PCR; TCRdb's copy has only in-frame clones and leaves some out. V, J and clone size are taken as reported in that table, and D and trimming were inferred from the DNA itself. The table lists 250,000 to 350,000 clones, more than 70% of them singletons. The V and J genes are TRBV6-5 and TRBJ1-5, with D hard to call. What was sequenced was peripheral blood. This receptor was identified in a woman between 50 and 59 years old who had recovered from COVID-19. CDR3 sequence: CASSYFSGGQPQHF. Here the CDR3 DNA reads TGTGCCAGCAGTTATTTCAGTGGTGGCCAGCCCCAGCATTTT.